One and the same sample provided the 22 T cell receptor beta chains below, sequenced in a study of T cell responses to AZD1222 COVID-19 vaccine. The data were produced by immunoSEQ multiplex PCR, yet TCRdb's version contains in-frame clones alone and is incomplete. The sample carries approximately 77,000 clones, more than 85% recorded once. The sequencing used peripheral blood, collected 28 days after the second AZD1222 dose. The receptor set was obtained from an adult who received the AZD1222 COVID-19 vaccine.

The gene calls are TRBV7-9 and TRBJ1-6; tentative D call: TRBD1 (5 bases). With 5 bases removed from V and 8 bases from J, the gap between germline ends came to 16 bases. CDR1 SEHNR and CDR2 FQNEAQ come from the germline V gene (reference sequence). There are 15 residues in the CDR3. CDR3 nucleotides: TGTGCCAGCAGCCTCCCGGGAGGGGTTGATTCACCCCTCCACTTT. Translated: CASSLPGGVDSPLHF.

CDR3 loop: CASSETGVGSYEQYF. The DNA of the CDR3 is TGTGCCAGCAGTGAAACAGGGGTAGGATCCTACGAGCAGTACTTC. V and J are TRBV2 and TRBJ2-7, with 7 positions matching TRBD1. V trimming: 2 bases; J trimming: 1 base; junction bases outside the gene matches: 5. The CDR3 is 15 amino acids. Germline V gene lookup returns CDR1 SNHLY and CDR2 FYNNEI.

V gene TRBV28 combines with J gene TRBJ2-1; TRBD2 matches 7 bases. Germline assignment: CDR1 MDHEN and CDR2 SYDVKM. The CDR3 spans 16 residues. Losses at the gene ends were 5 bases for V and 4 bases for J; bases not matched to a gene: 11. The CDR3 loop is CASSQSSGTTYNEQFF. CDR3 DNA: TGTGCCAGCAGTCAATCGTCCGGGACTACTTACAATGAGCAGTTCTTC.

In its sample, this clone was seen once. The CDR3 sequence: CASSYSVNSYEQYF. The CDR3 DNA reads TGTGCCAGCAGTTACTCAGTAAACAGTTACGAGCAGTACTTC. V usage is TRBV6-5 and J usage is TRBJ2-7; D gene ambiguous. V was clipped by 0 bases and J by 4 bases, with 10 bases between them. The CDR3 runs 14 residues. Per germline, CDR1 MNHEY and CDR2 SVGAGI.

This sequence joins TRBV15 and TRBJ2-1; 12 bases agree with TRBD2. The length of the CDR3 is 19 residues. Germline V gives CDR1 LNHNV, CDR2 YYDKDF (reference sequence). Germline trimming cut 2 bases from V and 5 bases from J; bases unmatched to any gene: 13. DNA of the CDR3: TGTGCCACCAGCAGACGGACCCCAACTAGCGGGGGGCCTAACAATGAGCAGTTCTTC. It encodes CATSRRTPTSGGPNNEQFF.

This rearrangement joins TRBV6-5 to TRBJ1-1, with D possibly matching TRBD1 (5 bases). The CDR3 has 13 residues. V was shortened by 6 bases and J by 11 bases, with 19 bases between the two germline ends. Germline CDR1 reads MNHEY; CDR2 reads SVGAGI. CDR3 protein: CASRTQGPKGAFF. CDR3 nucleotides: TGTGCCAGCAGGACGCAGGGCCCGAAGGGGGCTTTCTTT.

V gene TRBV28 combines with J gene TRBJ1-1; no reliable D call. The V gene's germline CDR1 is MDHEN and CDR2 SYDVKM. Trimming took off 2 bases at V and 0 bases at J, with 16 bases between the two ends. This CDR3 is 17 amino acids long. Here the CDR3 reads CASSLRLGSNMNTEAFF. The CDR3 DNA reads as TGTGCCAGCAGTTTACGCCTGGGCAGCAACATGAACACTGAAGCTTTCTTT.

About this clone: At one of its ends the junction is not consistent with the germline gene, which may arise from a read error. V usage is TRBV10-3 and J usage is TRBJ1-1, with 7 nucleotides matching TRBD1. There are 14 residues in the CDR3. Germline CDR1 reads ENHRY; CDR2 reads SYGVKD. CDR3 DNA sequence: TGTGCCATCAGAGAGTATCGGGACAGCCCTGAAGCTTTCTTT. Its protein is CAIREYRDSPEAFF.

The gene calls are TRBV28 and TRBJ1-1; no reliable D call. Germline V gives CDR1 MDHEN, CDR2 SYDVKM. The CDR3 is 13 amino acids. The germline V and J ends were trimmed by 3 bases and 1 base, with 6 bases remaining between them. In DNA form, the CDR3 reads TGTGCCAGCAGTTTCGGCAAGAACACTGAAGCTTTCTTT. Translating it yields CASSFGKNTEAFF.

The V and J genes are TRBV7-2 and TRBJ1-3; the D gene is possibly TRBD1 (5 bases). This CDR3 comprises 16 residues. V was shortened by 1 base and J by 4 bases, with 14 bases between the two germline ends. Per germline, CDR1 SGHTA and CDR2 FQGNSA. Written as DNA, the CDR3 is TGTGCCAGCAGCTTAGGGACACCTCATCCCGGAAACACCATATATTTT. Residues: CASSLGTPHPGNTIYF.

The genes are TRBV30 and TRBJ1-1; 8 positions match TRBD1. Trimming took 0 bases from V and 5 from J; bases not matched to a gene: 8. The germline V gene has CDR1 GTSNPN and CDR2 SVGIG (reference sequence). The CDR3 sequence is 15 residues long. CDR3 nucleotide sequence: TGTGCCTGGAGTGTAGGGGCAGGGGGCTGGACTGAAGCTTTCTTT. This translates into CAWSVGAGGWTEAFF.

Only a few counts were recorded for this clone. V and J are TRBV5-4 and TRBJ2-5; TRBD2 matches at 8 bases. This CDR3 is built from 13 residues. Trimming took 7 bases from V and 5 from J; bases not matched to a gene: 7. Germline CDR1 and CDR2: SGHNT and YYREEE (reference sequence). The DNA of the CDR3 is TGTGCCAGCTGGGGAGCGGGAGCGGAGACCCAGTACTTC. Protein: CASWGAGAETQYF.

V is TRBV6-2 or TRBV6-3 and J is TRBJ2-3; tentative D call: TRBD2 (5 bases). V dropped 4 bases and J dropped 5 bases, with 10 bases sitting between them. This CDR3 contains 13 residues. CDR1 is MNHEY, CDR2 SVGEGT, per germline. The CDR3 nucleotides read TGTGCCAGCAGTTCAATCGAGGGAGATACGCAGTATTTT. Translated: CASSSIEGDTQYF.

The gene calls are TRBV7-9 and TRBJ2-7, with a tentative D call TRBD1 (6 bases). The CDR3 extends over 11 amino acids. CDR1 and CDR2 from the germline V gene are SEHNR and FQNEAQ (reference sequence). V was pared by 6 bases and J by 3 bases, with 6 bases between. The CDR3 is CASRGGYEQYF. CDR3 DNA sequence: TGTGCCAGCAGAGGGGGCTACGAGCAGTACTTC.

CDR3 DNA: TGTGCCTACTTAAGTCGGGAGTATTCACCCCTCCACTTT. Its translation is CAYLSREYSPLHF. The rearrangement links TRBV21-1 to TRBJ1-6. TRBV21-1 is reported as a pseudogene. CDR3 length: 13 amino acids.

CDR3 coding DNA: TGTGCCAGTAGTCTTCCGGGACTAGGAGAGACCCAGTACTTC. It codes for CASSLPGLGETQYF. The chain recombines TRBV19 with TRBJ2-5, with 8 bases fitting TRBD2. This CDR3 has 14 residues. V lost 5 bases and J lost 4; bases outside the gene matches: 6. Germline V gene sequence: CDR1 LNHDA, CDR2 SQIVND (reference sequence).

This clone is a singleton in its sample. The rearrangement uses TRBV19 and TRBJ1-1; perhaps TRBD1 as D (6 bases). Germline CDR1 reads LNHDA; CDR2 reads SQIVND (reference sequence). The CDR3 is 14 residues long. V lost 5 bases and J lost 4, with 14 bases in between. CDR3 sequence reads: CASSDTGRATEAFF. DNA of the CDR3: TGTGCCAGTAGTGACACAGGGAGGGCCACTGAAGCTTTCTTT.

This clone was observed a single time. This chain connects TRBV19 to TRBJ1-6, with TRBD1 as a possible D gene (5 bases). V lost 2 bases to trimming and J lost 8 bases, with 13 bases between them. In germline, CDR1 is LNHDA, CDR2 SQIVND (reference sequence). The CDR3 is made up of 15 amino acids. CDR3 region: CASSILGTEHSPLHF. The CDR3 DNA sequence: TGTGCCAGTAGTATATTGGGGACGGAGCATTCACCCCTCCACTTT. Using reference TRBV19 and TRBJ1-6 for the parts outside the CDR3, the full variable domain is DGGITQSPKYLFRKEGQNVTLSCEQNLNHDAMYWYRQDPGQGLRLIYYSQIVNDFQKGDIAEGYSVSREKKESFPLTVTSAQKNPTAFYLCASSILGTEHSPLHFGNGTRLTVT.

The genes are TRBV5-1 and TRBJ2-1; 7 nucleotides agree with TRBD1. Germline trimming cut 0 bases from V and 11 bases from J; bases unmatched to any gene: 5. The CDR3 spans 13 residues. Germline V gives CDR1 SGHRS, CDR2 YFSETQ. Written as DNA, the CDR3 is TGCGCCAGCAGCTTGGATCCGGGACAGCAGCAGTTCTTC. Protein sequence: CASSLDPGQQQFF.

The chain has TRBV6-4 and TRBJ2-1; D perhaps matches TRBD1 (6 bases). CDR3 length: 16 amino acids. The germline V gene encodes CDR1 MRHNA and CDR2 SNTAGT. Trimming took off 0 bases at V and 3 bases at J, with 12 bases between the two ends. In DNA, the CDR3 is TGTGCCAGCAGTGACTCCCGCAGGGGCGACTACAATGAGCAGTTCTTC. It translates to CASSDSRRGDYNEQFF.

The rearrangement uses TRBV27 and TRBJ2-1, with 8 bases identical to TRBD1. V was clipped by 5 bases and J by 5 bases; unmatched bases: 17. CDR3 length: 18 amino acids. The germline CDR1 and CDR2 sequences are MNHEY and SMNVEV (reference sequence). The CDR3 bases are TGTGCCAGCAGTACACTGAGGACAGGGATTGGAGGAAACAATGAGCAGTTCTTC. Residues: CASSTLRTGIGGNNEQFF.

The chain carries TRBV19 and TRBJ2-2; 8 bases map to TRBD2. This CDR3 spans 17 amino acids. The V gene's germline CDR1 is LNHDA and CDR2 SQIVND (reference sequence). V lost 5 bases, J lost 4 bases, and 12 bases stayed unmatched. Here the CDR3 DNA reads TGTGCCAGTAGTCTCGGGCGAGCGGGAGCCCCCACCGGGGAGCTGTTTTTT. Translation gives CASSLGRAGAPTGELFF.